A selection of T cell receptor beta chains follows, all from one sample in a study of cytomegalovirus exposure and HLA in healthy donors. Profiled with immunoSEQ multiplex PCR; TCRdb holds only in-frame clones, not every one. Here the sample spans 150,000 to 200,000 clones, 80% to 90% being singletons. The source material was PBMCs. The source of these receptors is a man aged 35-49 years in good health and CMV-seropositive. The CDR3 runs from the conserved cysteine through the conserved F or W. D genes are given only for firm matches. Only part of the rows carry a size: once, few, many, or a class if the clone is expanded.

size	V	D	J	DNA	CDR3
.	TRBV10-3	TRBD1	TRBJ1-1	TGTGCCATCAGTGGGACAGGGGGGAACACTGAAGCTTTCTTT	CAISGTGGNTEAFF
once	TRBV5-1	TRBD2	TRBJ2-2	TGCGCCAGCAGCTTGTATGCTAGCGGGAGTTCAAACACCGGGGAGCTGTTTTTT	CASSLYASGSSNTGELFF
.	TRBV5-1	TRBD1	TRBJ1-2	TGCGCCAGCAGCTTGGCGGGACAGAACTATGGCTACACCTTC	CASSLAGQNYGYTF
.	TRBV2	.	TRBJ2-1	TGTGCCAGCAGTGAGAACCCACACCGACAATACAATGAGCAGTTCTTC	CASSENPHRQYNEQFF
once	TRBV18	.	TRBJ1-2	TGTGCCAGCTCACCAAACAGGGCCTATGGCTACACCTTC	CASSPNRAYGYTF
.	TRBV7-2	TRBD2	TRBJ2-2	TGTGCCAGCAGCCCTCGGCGGGAGGGCGGAGAGCTGTTTTTT	CASSPRREGGELFF
.	TRBV7-6	TRBD1	TRBJ2-5	TGTGCCAGCAGCTTAGCGGGACAGGGCCGGGAGACCCAGTACTTC	CASSLAGQGRETQYF
.	TRBV7-9	.	TRBJ2-7	TGTGCCAGCAGCGCCCTGACTAGCTCCTACGAGCAGTACTTC	CASSALTSSYEQYF
.	TRBV7-9	TRBD1	TRBJ2-4	TGTGCCAGCAGCTCTACAGGGGGAAACATTCAGTACTTC	CASSSTGGNIQYF
.	TRBV5-1	TRBD1	TRBJ2-4	TGCGCCAGCAGCACGGACAGGTCCAAAAACATTCAGTACTTC	CASSTDRSKNIQYF
.	TRBV11-2	TRBD2	TRBJ2-1	TGTGCCAGCAGCTTATTCGCGGGAGTAAGACATAGTGAGCAGTTCTTC	CASSLFAGVRHSEQFF